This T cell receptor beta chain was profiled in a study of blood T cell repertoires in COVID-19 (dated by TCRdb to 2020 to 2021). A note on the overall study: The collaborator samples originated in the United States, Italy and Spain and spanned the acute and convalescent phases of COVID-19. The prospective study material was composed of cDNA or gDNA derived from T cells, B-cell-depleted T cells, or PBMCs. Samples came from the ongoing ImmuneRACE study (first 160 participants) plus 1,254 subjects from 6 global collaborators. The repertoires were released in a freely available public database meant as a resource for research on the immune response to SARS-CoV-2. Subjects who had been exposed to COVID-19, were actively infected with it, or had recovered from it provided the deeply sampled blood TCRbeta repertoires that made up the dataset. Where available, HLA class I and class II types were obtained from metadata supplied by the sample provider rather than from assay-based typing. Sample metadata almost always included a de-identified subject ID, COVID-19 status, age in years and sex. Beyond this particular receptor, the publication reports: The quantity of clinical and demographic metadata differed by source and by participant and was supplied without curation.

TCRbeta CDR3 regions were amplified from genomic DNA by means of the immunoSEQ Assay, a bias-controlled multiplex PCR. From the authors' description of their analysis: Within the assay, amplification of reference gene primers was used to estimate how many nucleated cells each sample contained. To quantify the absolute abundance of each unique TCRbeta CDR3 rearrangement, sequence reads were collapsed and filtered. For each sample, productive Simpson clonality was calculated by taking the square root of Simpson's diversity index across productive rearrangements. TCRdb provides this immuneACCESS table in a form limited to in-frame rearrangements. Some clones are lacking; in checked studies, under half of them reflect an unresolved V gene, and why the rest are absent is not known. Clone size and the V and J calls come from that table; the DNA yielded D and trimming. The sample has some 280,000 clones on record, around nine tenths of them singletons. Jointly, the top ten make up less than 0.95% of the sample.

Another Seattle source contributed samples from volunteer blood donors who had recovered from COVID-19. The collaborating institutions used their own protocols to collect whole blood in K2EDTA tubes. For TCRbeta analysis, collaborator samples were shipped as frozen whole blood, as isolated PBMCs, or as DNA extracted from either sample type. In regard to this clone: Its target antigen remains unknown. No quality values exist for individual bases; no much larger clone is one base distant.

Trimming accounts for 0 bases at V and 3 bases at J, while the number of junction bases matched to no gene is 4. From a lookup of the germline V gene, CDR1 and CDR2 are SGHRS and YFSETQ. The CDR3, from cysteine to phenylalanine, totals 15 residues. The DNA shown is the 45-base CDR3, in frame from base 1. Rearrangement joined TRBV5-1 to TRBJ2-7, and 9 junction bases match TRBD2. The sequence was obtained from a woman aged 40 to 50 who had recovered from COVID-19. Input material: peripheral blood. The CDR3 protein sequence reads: CASSLVAGADYEQYF. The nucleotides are TGCGCCAGCAGCTTGGTAGCGGGGGCCGACTACGAGCAGTACTTC.